A selection of T cell receptor beta chains follows, all from one sample in a study of beta chain features in type 1 diabetes. Method: immunoSEQ multiplex PCR; TCRdb's copy keeps in-frame clones and lacks some. This table holds 140,000 or so clones, around an eighth found once. Sample: central memory CD4+ T cells from blood. The receptors shown here come from a man between 18 and 29 years old with type 1 diabetes. CDR3s include the opening cysteine and the closing phenylalanine or tryptophan. Each record gives: D gene, V gene, J gene, clone size, CDR3 protein, CDR3 DNA. A D gene is named only where the DNA matches it firmly. Rows give clone size only sometimes, using once, few, many, or a class for an expanded clone.

-,TRBV18,TRBJ1-1,once,CASSLDSQNTEAFF,TGTGCCAGCTCACTGGACTCCCAGAACACTGAAGCTTTCTTT
-,TRBV30,TRBJ1-4,-,CAWDRITEKLFF,TGTGCCTGGGACAGGATCACTGAAAAACTGTTTTTT
-,TRBV10-3,TRBJ1-1,-,CAISGDRGITEAFF,TGTGCCATCAGTGGAGACAGAGGAATCACTGAAGCTTTCTTT
-,TRBV6-6,TRBJ1-1,-,CASSYADTEAFF,TGTGCCAGCAGTTATGCGGACACTGAAGCTTTCTTT
-,TRBV6-5,TRBJ2-5,many,CASRARDTESAQYF,TGTGCCAGCAGAGCGAGGGACACGGAGAGTGCCCAGTACTTC
TRBD1,TRBV6-5,TRBJ1-1,few,CASSSPRDSTEAFF,TGTGCCAGCAGCTCTCCTAGGGACAGTACTGAAGCTTTCTTT
-,TRBV30,TRBJ1-2,many,CAWMGRVEGYTF,TGTGCCTGGATGGGCAGGGTAGAAGGCTACACCTTC
-,TRBV9,TRBJ2-3,-,CASSHSTGWGATDTQYF,TGTGCCAGCAGCCACTCTACCGGGTGGGGGGCCACAGATACGCAGTATTTT
-,TRBV20-1,TRBJ1-4,many,CSAPQLEKLFF,TGCAGTGCTCCCCAATTAGAGAAACTGTTTTTT
-,TRBV10-3,TRBJ1-1,few,CAISEGRGGTEAFF,TGTGCCATCAGTGAGGGGAGGGGCGGCACTGAAGCTTTCTTT
-,TRBV4-2,TRBJ2-3,few,CASDRDGSTDTQYF,TGTGCCAGCGACCGGGACGGGAGCACAGATACGCAGTATTTT
-,TRBV30,TRBJ2-5,-,CAWTGASQETQYF,TGTGCCTGGACAGGGGCTTCCCAAGAGACCCAGTACTTC
-,TRBV5-1,TRBJ2-7,-,CASSLVPGAEQYF,TGCGCCAGCAGCTTGGTCCCAGGGGCTGAGCAGTACTTC
-,TRBV7-2,TRBJ2-2,-,CASSSRPLANTGELFF,TGTGCCAGCAGCTCGAGACCTCTAGCTAACACCGGGGAGCTGTTTTTT
-,TRBV4-1,TRBJ1-2,few,CASSQDSQANYGYTF,TGCGCCAGCAGCCAAGATAGCCAGGCTAACTATGGCTACACCTTC
TRBD2,TRBV9,TRBJ2-3,few,CASSVDPGLEDTQYF,TGTGCCAGCAGCGTCGATCCGGGACTAGAGGATACGCAGTATTTT
-,TRBV11-2,TRBJ2-3,-,CASSQGTTDTQYF,TGTGCCAGCAGCCAGGGGACGACAGATACGCAGTATTTT